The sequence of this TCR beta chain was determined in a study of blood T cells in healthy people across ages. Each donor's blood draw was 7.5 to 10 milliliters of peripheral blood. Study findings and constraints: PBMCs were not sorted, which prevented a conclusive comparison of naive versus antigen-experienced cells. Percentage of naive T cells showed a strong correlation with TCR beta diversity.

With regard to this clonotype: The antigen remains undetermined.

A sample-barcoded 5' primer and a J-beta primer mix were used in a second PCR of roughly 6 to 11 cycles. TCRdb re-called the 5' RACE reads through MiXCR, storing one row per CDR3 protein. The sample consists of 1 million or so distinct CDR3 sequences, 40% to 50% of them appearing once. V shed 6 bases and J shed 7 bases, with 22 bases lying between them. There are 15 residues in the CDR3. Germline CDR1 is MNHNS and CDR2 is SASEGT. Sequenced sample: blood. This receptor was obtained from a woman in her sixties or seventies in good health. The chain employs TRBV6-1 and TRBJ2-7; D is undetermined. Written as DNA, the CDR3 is TGTGCCAGCAGCCCTGACCACACCATCTACAATGAGCAGTACTTC. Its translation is CASSPDHTIYNEQYF.